The 12 T cell receptor beta chains listed next were all sequenced from one sample in a study of shared clonotypes between healthy human individuals. Terminally differentiated effector memory CD45RA+ cells were excluded from the naive CD8 cells, which were CD45RO-negative and positively selected for CCR7. The table came from immunoSEQ multiplex PCR; TCRdb's copy has only in-frame clones and leaves some out. The sample holds hundreds of thousands of clones, around 95% seen once. The sample taken for sequencing was naive CD8+ T cells sorted from blood. The source of these receptors is a woman under 40 in good health.

This rearrangement joins TRBV4-1 to TRBJ2-2; the match to TRBD1 covers 9 bases. The ends lost 5 bases at V and 6 bases at J; junction bases unmatched: 7. This CDR3 contains 15 residues. Germline CDR1 reads MGHRA; CDR2 reads YSYEKL. CDR3 residues: CASSSRDRDSGELFF. The CDR3 nucleotides read TGCGCCAGCAGCTCACGGGACAGGGATTCCGGGGAGCTGTTTTTT.

The rearrangement uses TRBV30 and TRBJ1-3, with D maybe TRBD1 (6 bases). Germline V gene lookup returns CDR1 GTSNPN and CDR2 SVGIG (reference sequence). CDR3 length: 13 amino acids. With 5 bases removed from V and 2 bases from J, the gap between germline ends came to 10 bases. The CDR3 region has the DNA TGTGCCTGGCTTCCAGGGGCTGGAAACACCATATATTTT. Amino acids: CAWLPGAGNTIYF. The full variable domain, with the rest looked up from reference TRBV30 and TRBJ1-3, is SQTIHQWPATLVQPVGSPLSLECTVEGTSNPNLYWYRQAAGRGLQLLFYSVGIGQISSEVPQNLSASRPQDRQFILSSKKLLLSDSGFYLCAWLPGAGNTIYFGEGSWLTVV.

The chain joins TRBV9 to TRBJ2-1, with TRBD2 matching 11 bases. In germline, CDR1 is SGDLS, CDR2 YYNGEE. After removal of 4 bases from V and 2 bases from J, the junction contained 5 bases not matched to a gene. This CDR3 comprises 16 residues. Written as DNA, the CDR3 is TGTGCCAGCAGCTTTAGCGGGAGGGCCGCCTACAATGAGCAGTTCTTC. This codes for CASSFSGRAAYNEQFF.

The CDR3 DNA reads TGTGCCAGCAGCAAACAACGGGGACAGGACTTCTCTGGAAACACCATATATTTT. Translation: CASSKQRGQDFSGNTIYF. This chain connects TRBV7-9 to TRBJ1-3, with 8 bases identical to TRBD1. Germline lookup yields CDR1 SEHNR and CDR2 FQNEAQ (reference sequence). The CDR3 is 18 residues long. Trimming removed 5 bases from V and 0 bases from J; junction bases left unmatched: 12.

The chain is built from TRBV28 and TRBJ2-5; TRBD1 matches at 11 bases. The J call may be faulty, since TRBJ2-7 better matches the DNA end. Germline V gene data show CDR1 as MDHEN and CDR2 as SYDVKM. The CDR3 runs to 14 residues. The CDR3 loop reads CASSLRDRGYEQYF. The DNA for the CDR3 is TGTGCCAGCAGTCTGCGGGACAGGGGGTACGAGCAGTACTTC.

This clone showed up just once. The chain recombines TRBV28 with TRBJ1-2, with 10 bases aligning to TRBD1. V dropped 8 bases and J dropped 8; count of bases not matched to a gene: 8. Germline V gives CDR1 MDHEN, CDR2 SYDVKM. This CDR3 contains 13 residues. CDR3 loop: CASSRQGARGYTF. CDR3 sequence (DNA): TGTGCCAGCTCCCGACAGGGGGCACGAGGCTACACCTTC.

This clone has just one count. The chain is built from TRBV4-1 and TRBJ2-1, with a tentative D call TRBD1 (6 bases). CDR3 size: 13 residues. Per the germline V gene, CDR1 is MGHRA and CDR2 is YSYEKL. V lost 6 bases to trimming and J lost 8 bases, with 14 bases between them. The DNA of the CDR3 is TGCGCCAGCAGTCGAACAGGGTTGGATGAGCAGTTCTTC. Encoded protein: CASSRTGLDEQFF.

There are a few counts of this clone. At the DNA level, this CDR3 is encoded by other sequences in the same sample as well. The chain is built from TRBV27 and TRBJ2-1; D gene uncertain. The V end lost 3 bases, the J end lost 6 bases, and 3 bases lay between the germline ends. This CDR3 has 11 amino acids. The V gene's germline CDR1 is MNHEY and CDR2 SMNVEV (reference sequence). The CDR3 region has the DNA TGTGCCAGCAGTTTGGGCAATGAGCAGTTCTTC. Protein product: CASSLGNEQFF.

The rearrangement links TRBV7-8 to TRBJ2-5, with 9 positions matching TRBD1. CDR1 and CDR2 (germline): SGHVS, FQNEAQ. V shed 0 bases and J 4 bases; nucleotides not matched to a gene: 6. This CDR3 has 16 residues. The CDR3 bases are TGTGCCAGCAGCTTAGCGCCGGACAGGGGATCAGAGACCCAGTACTTC. Amino acids: CASSLAPDRGSETQYF. The full variable domain, in which reference TRBV7-8 and TRBJ2-5 provide the parts outside the CDR3, is GAGVSQSPRYKVAKRGQDVALRCDPISGHVSLFWYQQALGQGPEFLTYFQNEAQLDKSGLPSDRFFAERPEGSVSTLKIQRTQQEDSAVYLCASSLAPDRGSETQYFGPGTRLLVL.

The gene calls are TRBV5-1 and TRBJ2-5; 11 bases fit TRBD2. The end of the DNA is better explained by TRBJ2-7, so the J call may be wrong. The CDR3 spans 16 residues. Germline V CDR1 and CDR2: SGHRS, YFSETQ. CDR3 amino acids: CASSLSLAGASHEQYF. CDR3 DNA: TGCGCCAGCAGCTTGTCACTAGCGGGAGCTAGCCACGAGCAGTACTTC.

V gene TRBV28 combines with J gene TRBJ2-3; 10 nucleotides match TRBD2. The CDR3 extends over 16 amino acids. V shed 7 bases and J 5 bases; nucleotides not matched to a gene: 12. Germline assignment: CDR1 MDHEN and CDR2 SYDVKM. The CDR3 DNA reads as TGTGCCAGCACATACCCTTCTAGCGGGAGTATAGATACGCAGTATTTT. It yields the protein CASTYPSSGSIDTQYF.

The rearrangement links TRBV7-9 to TRBJ2-7; the match to TRBD1 covers 8 bases. V lost 1 base, J lost 5 bases, and 4 bases stayed unmatched. Germline CDR1 and CDR2: SEHNR and FQNEAQ (reference sequence). This CDR3 spans 14 amino acids. The chain's CDR3 is CASSLVGTGDEQYF. The CDR3 coding sequence is TGTGCCAGCAGCTTAGTAGGGACAGGAGACGAGCAGTACTTC. The full variable domain, with the rest looked up from reference TRBV7-9 and TRBJ2-7, is DTGVSQNPRHKITKRGQNVTFRCDPISEHNRLYWYRQTLGQGPEFLTYFQNEAQLEKSRLLSDRFSAERPKGSFSTLEIQRTEQGDSAMYLCASSLVGTGDEQYFGPGTRLTVT.